Described below is a single T cell receptor (beta chain) sequence and its context. Antigen: not known. MiXCR, applied by TCRdb to the RT-PCR reads, yields one record per CDR3 protein. The repertoire consists of about 780,000 distinct CDR3 sequences, with about 18% occurring once and the leading ten covering about a tenth. Deletions cut 0 bases from V and 9 bases from J, with 7 bases between. The germline gives CDR1 SGHDN, CDR2 FVKESK. This CDR3 comprises 12 residues. This specimen belongs to a study of response to subunit inactivated influenza vaccine. Overall study findings and caveats: Seasonal influenza vaccination, on each occasion, was suggested by the authors to recruit few new T cells.

The rearrangement links TRBV14 to TRBJ2-3; possibly TRBD2 for D (6 bases). The sequencing here drew on PBMCs from blood, taken 5 days after vaccination. The clonotype comes from a man between 50 and 59 years old who received an inactivated influenza vaccine. CDR3 sequence: CASSQERGTQYF. For the CDR3, the DNA is TGTGCCAGCAGCCAAGAACGGGGGACGCAGTATTTT.